These 11 T cell receptor beta chains came from one sample sequenced in a study of shared clonotypes between healthy human individuals. The assay was immunoSEQ multiplex PCR, and TCRdb's table has in-frame clones only and misses some. Of roughly 2 million clones listed, roughly 94% are singletons. Sequencing was performed on naive CD4+ T cells sorted from blood. As to subset: CD45RA+ positively selected. Receptors originate from a man aged 18 to 35 in good health.

The chain recombines TRBV6-5 with TRBJ1-3; D possibly corresponds to TRBD1 (5 bases). The CDR3 is made up of 13 amino acids. Germline CDR1 MNHEY, CDR2 SVGAGI. Trimming removed 6 bases at V and 8 bases at J, with 14 bases between. CDR3 amino acids: CASSRGFADTIYF. DNA for the CDR3: TGTGCCAGCAGCCGGGGCTTCGCGGACACCATATATTTT.

The rearrangement links TRBV4-1 to TRBJ2-7; 7 bases fit TRBD1. Trimming at V came to 4 bases and at J to 4 bases, leaving 10 bases not matched to a gene. CDR1 is MGHRA, CDR2 YSYEKL, per germline. This CDR3 has 15 residues. The CDR3 loop reads CASSPRDSEWYEQYF. The DNA for the CDR3 is TGCGCCAGCAGCCCCCGGGACAGTGAATGGTACGAGCAGTACTTC.

The chain has TRBV6-1 and TRBJ2-7; D is undetermined. V gave up 2 bases and J gave up 4 bases, with 3 bases separating them. Looked up from germline, CDR1 is MNHNS and CDR2 is SASEGT. The CDR3 sequence is 11 residues long. CDR3: CASSEHYEQYF. The CDR3 nucleotides read TGTGCCAGCAGTGAACATTACGAGCAGTACTTC.

This clone was recorded only once. The chain recombines TRBV5-1 with TRBJ1-1; TRBD1 aligns across 8 bases. Trimming cost V 0 bases and J 5 bases; bases outside gene matches: 6. CDR1 SGHRS and CDR2 YFSETQ come from the germline V gene. The CDR3 contains 15 residues. The CDR3 here is CASSLGDRWRTEAFF. CDR3 DNA: TGCGCCAGCAGCTTGGGGGACAGGTGGCGGACTGAAGCTTTCTTT.

V and J are TRBV6-6 and TRBJ1-5; D remains ambiguous. The CDR3 is 15 residues long. Germline V gene lookup returns CDR1 MNHNY and CDR2 SVGAGI (reference sequence). With 6 bases removed from V and 0 bases from J, the gap between germline ends came to 12 bases. The CDR3, as DNA: TGTGCCAGCAGCGCCGGGAGGGATAGCAATCAGCCCCAGCATTTT. It encodes CASSAGRDSNQPQHF.

The rearrangement joins TRBV29-1 to TRBJ2-5; 10 bases fit TRBD2. The CDR3 spans 15 residues. In germline, CDR1 is SQVTM, CDR2 ANQGSEA. Trimming at V came to 4 bases and at J to 2 bases, leaving 7 bases not matched to a gene. CDR3 sequence reads: CSVVGSTSGQETQYF. The CDR3 coding sequence is TGCAGCGTTGTAGGTTCGACTAGCGGGCAAGAGACCCAGTACTTC.

The chain is built from TRBV6-6 and TRBJ1-1; 9 nucleotides agree with TRBD1. CDR3 length: 15 residues. The germline V gene has CDR1 MNHNY and CDR2 SVGAGI (reference sequence). V trimming: 5 bases; J trimming: 4 bases; junction bases outside the gene matches: 8. The CDR3 nucleotides read TGTGCCAGCAGTCCCGGGACAGGGTCTTTCACTGAAGCTTTCTTT. It codes for CASSPGTGSFTEAFF.

V is TRBV6-1 and J is TRBJ2-7; 11 bases align to TRBD1. V was clipped by 7 bases and J by 7 bases; unmatched bases: 6. Germline V CDR1 and CDR2: MNHNS, SASEGT. The CDR3 is 13 residues long. The CDR3 spells CASTGQGAREQYF. The DNA of the CDR3 is TGTGCCAGCACCGGACAGGGGGCGCGGGAGCAGTACTTC.

The V call is TRBV14, the J call TRBJ2-3; D uncertain. The CDR3 totals 13 residues. The ends were cut back, 2 bases at V and 4 bases at J, with 7 bases in the middle. The germline V gene encodes CDR1 SGHDN and CDR2 FVKESK. The chain's CDR3 is CASSQSYSDTQYF. The CDR3 DNA is TGTGCCAGCAGCCAATCTTATTCAGATACGCAGTATTTT. Combining the CDR3 with reference TRBV14 and TRBJ2-3 gives the whole variable domain EAGVTQFPSHSVIEKGQTVTLRCDPISGHDNLYWYRRVMGKEIKFLLHFVKESKQDESGMPNNRFLAERTGGTYSTLKVQPAELEDSGVYFCASSQSYSDTQYFGPGTRLTVL.

This clone was counted between two and nine times. The V gene is TRBV30, the J gene TRBJ1-1; 9 nucleotides match TRBD1. There are 12 residues in the CDR3. The junction had 3 bases not matched to a gene; V was cut back by 5 bases and J by 5 bases. The germline gives CDR1 GTSNPN, CDR2 SVGIG (reference sequence). CDR3 amino acids: CAWAGQGTEAFF. The DNA for the CDR3 is TGTGCCTGGGCGGGACAGGGAACTGAAGCTTTCTTT. Drawing the rest from reference TRBV30 and TRBJ1-1, the complete variable domain is SQTIHQWPATLVQPVGSPLSLECTVEGTSNPNLYWYRQAAGRGLQLLFYSVGIGQISSEVPQNLSASRPQDRQFILSSKKLLLSDSGFYLCAWAGQGTEAFFGQGTRLTVV.

The CDR3 loop reads CASSLAKFSEAFF. CDR3 coding DNA: TGTGCCAGCAGCTTAGCAAAGTTCAGTGAAGCTTTCTTT. The chain links TRBV7-2 to TRBJ1-1; no clear D. The germline V gene has CDR1 SGHTA and CDR2 FQGNSA. The germline V and J ends were trimmed by 0 bases and 7 bases, with 9 bases remaining between them. The CDR3 contains 13 residues. Full variable domain (missing parts from reference TRBV7-2 and TRBJ1-1): GAGVSQSPSNKVTEKGKDVELRCDPISGHTALYWYRQSLGQGLEFLIYFQGNSAPDKSGLPSDRFSAERTGGSVSTLTIQRTQQEDSAVYLCASSLAKFSEAFFGQGTRLTVV.